The sequence of this T cell receptor (beta chain) was determined in a study of blood T cells in healthy people across ages. A second 7 to 11 cycle PCR used barcoded and J-beta primers. The template-switch adaptor, which had 12 random nucleotides, put a tag on each cDNA molecule. A single record per CDR3 protein comes from TCRdb applying MiXCR to the 5' RACE reads. The sample lists 550,000 to 600,000 distinct CDR3 sequences; about 25% were seen once. This CDR3 comprises 15 residues. V was pared by 11 bases and J by 0 bases, with 14 bases between. Germline CDR1 SNHLY, CDR2 FYNNEI. This receptor was obtained from a woman aged 70-85 years in good health. The V and J genes are TRBV2 and TRBJ2-6; D is ambiguous. The sequencing input was blood. CDR3 region: CAHTAISSGANVLTF. For the CDR3, the DNA is TGTGCCCATACGGCCATCAGCTCTGGGGCCAACGTCCTGACTTTC.